This TCR beta chain derives from a study of T cell responses to AZD1222 COVID-19 vaccine. Overall study findings and caveats: White British ancestry dominated among donors, who included more females, and clonal diversity was possibly underestimated. The study found Spike-specific TCR breadth and depth rose after two AZD1222 doses.

CDR3 size: 15 residues. J lost 7 bases, V lost 1 base, and 4 bases had no gene match. Germline CDR1 is LGHNA and CDR2 is YSLEER. Some clones are missing from TCRdb's copy, which holds only in-frame ones; the method was immunoSEQ multiplex PCR. The sample has approximately 97,000 clones; roughly 80% are singletons. As to this clone: What it binds is unknown.

The material was peripheral blood, obtained on day 0 of AZD1222 vaccination. The TCR originated in an adult in good health. The chain joins TRBV4-3 to TRBJ1-4, with 9 positions matching TRBD1. CDR3 coding DNA: TGCGCCAGCAGCCAAGGGGACAGGGACCTTGAAAAACTGTTTTTT. Protein sequence: CASSQGDRDLEKLFF.